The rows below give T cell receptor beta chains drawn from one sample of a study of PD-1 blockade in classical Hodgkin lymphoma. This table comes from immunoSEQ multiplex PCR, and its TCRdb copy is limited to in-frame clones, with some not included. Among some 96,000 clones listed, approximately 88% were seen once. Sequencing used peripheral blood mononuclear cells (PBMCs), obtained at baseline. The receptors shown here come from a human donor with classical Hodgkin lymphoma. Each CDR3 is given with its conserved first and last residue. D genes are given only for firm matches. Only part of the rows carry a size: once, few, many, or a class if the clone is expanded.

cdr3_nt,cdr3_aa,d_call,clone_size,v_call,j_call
TGTGCCAGCAAGGGAACGGATCCCAGCTCCTACAATGAGCAGTTCTTC,CASKGTDPSSYNEQFF,.,.,TRBV9,TRBJ2-1
TGCGCCAGCAGCTTGGCGGGCGGAGGGGCAGGTATGAACACTGAAGCTTTCTTT,CASSLAGGGAGMNTEAFF,.,once,TRBV5-1,TRBJ1-1
TGTGCCATCAGTGAACAGGCGCGGGTGACTGAAGCTTTCTTT,CAISEQARVTEAFF,.,once,TRBV10-3,TRBJ1-1
TGTGCCAGCAGTTACCCCACCGGTGGTTCACCCACTGAAGCTTTCTTT,CASSYPTGGSPTEAFF,.,.,TRBV6-6,TRBJ1-1
TGTGCCAGCAGCTTAGTCTTGACCTCCTCCGGCGGGGAGCTGTTTTTT,CASSLVLTSSGGELFF,.,.,TRBV7-2,TRBJ2-2
TGTGCCAGCAGCCAAGAGACGGCAGCTAATGAAAAACTGTTTTTT,CASSQETAANEKLFF,.,.,TRBV14,TRBJ1-4
TGTGCCAGTAGTATAAGTGGGACAGGAGTTAATGAAAAACTGTTTTTT,CASSISGTGVNEKLFF,TRBD1,.,TRBV19,TRBJ1-4
TGCAGCGTTGCCCTAGGGCTTTACACAGATACGCAGTATTTT,CSVALGLYTDTQYF,.,.,TRBV29-1,TRBJ2-3
TGTGCCAGCAGCCCGGACACGGGGAGGAATCAGCCCCAGCATTTT,CASSPDTGRNQPQHF,.,.,TRBV6-1,TRBJ1-5
TGTGCCACCCGACTAGCGGGCCCAGATACGCAGTATTTT,CATRLAGPDTQYF,TRBD2,.,TRBV6-1,TRBJ2-3
TGTGCCATCAGTGTTCTGGGAGAGCAGTTCTTC,CAISVLGEQFF,.,.,TRBV10-3,TRBJ2-1
TGTGCCAGCAGTTACGAGTCTACGAGGACTTCGCAGCAGTACTTC,CASSYESTRTSQQYF,.,once,TRBV6-5,TRBJ2-7
TGTGCCATCAGTGATGAGGGTCGGAATCAGCCCCAGCATTTT,CAISDEGRNQPQHF,.,.,TRBV10-3,TRBJ1-5
TGTGCCAGCAGCTTAGGCGGGGGCTACAATGAGCAGTTCTTC,CASSLGGGYNEQFF,TRBD2,.,TRBV7-9,TRBJ2-1
TGCGCCAGCAGCCCCCCCAGTTCCTACGAGCAGTACTTC,CASSPPSSYEQYF,.,.,TRBV5-1,TRBJ2-7
TGTGCCAGCAGCTTGGCCGAAGAGACCCAGTACTTC,CASSLAEETQYF,.,.,TRBV5-6,TRBJ2-5
TGTGCCAGCAGCGAAATCGGACAGAGTTTGAACACTGAAGCTTTCTTT,CASSEIGQSLNTEAFF,.,.,TRBV7-9,TRBJ1-1
TGCGCCAGCAGCTCAAAAGTAACTAGCGGGGCAGCCAATGAGCAGTTCTTC,CASSSKVTSGAANEQFF,TRBD2,.,TRBV5-1,TRBJ2-1
TGCGCCAGCAGCACAACAGGGGGCTCTGGAAACACCATATATTTT,CASSTTGGSGNTIYF,TRBD1,.,TRBV5-1,TRBJ1-3
TGTGCCAGCAGCCTCCACCGACAGGGGGCACTTGAAGAGCAGTACTTC,CASSLHRQGALEEQYF,TRBD1,.,TRBV4-2,TRBJ2-7
TGTGCCAGCAGTGAACGGATGTTAAAGAACACTGAAGCTTTCTTT,CASSERMLKNTEAFF,.,.,TRBV2,TRBJ1-1
TGTGCCAGCGGACAGGGGGCTTGGACTGAAGCTTTCTTT,CASGQGAWTEAFF,TRBD1,.,TRBV6-1,TRBJ1-1
TGTGCCAGCAGCTCGGGTCCGGGACGGGCATATGGCTACACCTTC,CASSSGPGRAYGYTF,.,.,TRBV5-8,TRBJ1-2
TGTGCCAGCAGTGACTCCCTAGCGGGGCCCTACAATGAGCAGTTCTTC,CASSDSLAGPYNEQFF,TRBD2,few,TRBV2,TRBJ2-1
TGTGCCAGCAGTGACCCGGGGCGGGGAGAGACCCAGTACTTC,CASSDPGRGETQYF,.,.,TRBV25-1,TRBJ2-5
TGTGCCATCAGTGGACTGAACACTGAAGCTTTCTTT,CAISGLNTEAFF,.,.,TRBV10-3,TRBJ1-1
TGTGCCAGCAGTGTCCGGGACCCCTCCTACAATGAGCAGTTCTTC,CASSVRDPSYNEQFF,.,.,TRBV6-1,TRBJ2-1
TGTGCCAGCAGCATATCTAGCGGGATTGGGTACAATGAGCAGTTCTTC,CASSISSGIGYNEQFF,TRBD2,.,TRBV9,TRBJ2-1
TGTGCCATCAGACCGGGACTAGCGGGAGAAGATACGCAGTATTTT,CAIRPGLAGEDTQYF,TRBD2,.,TRBV10-3,TRBJ2-3
TGTGCCAGCATCGCAGGCCGCAATCAGCCCCAGCATTTT,CASIAGRNQPQHF,.,.,TRBV28,TRBJ1-5
TGTGCCAGCAGCCCCCTCATAGCGGGAGTTAGGTACGAGCAGTACTTC,CASSPLIAGVRYEQYF,TRBD2,.,TRBV11-2,TRBJ2-7
TGTGCCAGCAGTCGGACTAGCGGGAGAGGGGCAGATACGCAGTATTTT,CASSRTSGRGADTQYF,TRBD2,few,TRBV6-6,TRBJ2-3
TGCGCCAGCAGCCAAGATCGATCAAACACTGAAGCTTTCTTT,CASSQDRSNTEAFF,.,.,TRBV4-1,TRBJ1-1
TGTGCCAGTGGGGTCGTACACGGCTCTGGGGCCAACGTCCTGACTTTC,CASGVVHGSGANVLTF,.,.,TRBV28,TRBJ2-6
TGTGCCAGCAGCCAAGATGGGGCAGCTGGGGCCAACGTCCTGACTTTC,CASSQDGAAGANVLTF,.,.,TRBV4-2,TRBJ2-6
TGTGCCAGCAGCTTGGACCCGAACACTGAAGCTTTCTTT,CASSLDPNTEAFF,.,.,TRBV11-2,TRBJ1-1
TGTGCTAGTGGCCTTGAACAGGGACAGCCCCAGCATTTT,CASGLEQGQPQHF,.,.,TRBV12-5,TRBJ1-5
TGCGCCAGCAGCCAAGACAGGGGGTTGAACACCGGGGAGCTGTTTTTT,CASSQDRGLNTGELFF,TRBD1,.,TRBV4-3,TRBJ2-2
TGTGCCAGCGGCCTAGCTCGCACCGGGGAGCTGTTTTTT,CASGLARTGELFF,.,.,TRBV2,TRBJ2-2
TGTGCCAGCATTGAGGGGGACAAGCCCTACAATGAGCAGTTCTTC,CASIEGDKPYNEQFF,.,.,TRBV28,TRBJ2-1
TGTGCCAGCAGTTACTCAGGACTAGCACCCTACAATGAGCAGTTCTTC,CASSYSGLAPYNEQFF,TRBD2,.,TRBV6-5,TRBJ2-1
TGCGCCAGCAGCTTGGCTGGGCGGGAAGGGACAGATACGCAGTATTTT,CASSLAGREGTDTQYF,.,.,TRBV5-1,TRBJ2-3
TGTGCCACCCTGACTTCAGCAGATACGCAGTATTTT,CATLTSADTQYF,.,few,TRBV27,TRBJ2-3
TGTGCCAGTAGTACCAAAACCCTCGGACAAGGGGGTTCTTACTACGAGCAGTACTTC,CASSTKTLGQGGSYYEQYF,.,once,TRBV19,TRBJ2-7
TGCGCCAGCAGCCAAACACGGACTAGCGGGACAGATACGCAGTATTTT,CASSQTRTSGTDTQYF,TRBD2,.,TRBV4-1,TRBJ2-3
TGTGCCACCAGCAGAGCAGCGGGGTCCGTGGAGACCCAGTACTTC,CATSRAAGSVETQYF,TRBD2,.,TRBV15,TRBJ2-5
TGTGCCAGCAGCGAAAGGGACGCCTCGTATGGCTACACCTTC,CASSERDASYGYTF,.,once,TRBV2,TRBJ1-2
TGCAGCGTTGAATCAGGGCCAGGACAGCCCCAGCATTTT,CSVESGPGQPQHF,.,few,TRBV29-1,TRBJ1-5
TGCGCCAGCAGCCAAGGCCTAGCGGACTCCTACGAGCAGTACTTC,CASSQGLADSYEQYF,TRBD2,.,TRBV4-1,TRBJ2-7
TGTGCCAGCAGCTCCTCCGGGACATCCTACAATGAGCAGTTCTTC,CASSSSGTSYNEQFF,.,.,TRBV5-4,TRBJ2-1
TGTGCCAGCAGTGAAGCACGGACGAACACCGGGGAGCTGTTTTTT,CASSEARTNTGELFF,.,.,TRBV2,TRBJ2-2
TGTGCCAGCAGCTTAGTATTGAAGACTAGCGGGAGCAACGAGCAGTACTTC,CASSLVLKTSGSNEQYF,TRBD2,.,TRBV7-2,TRBJ2-7
TGTGCCAGCAGCGACAGGGGTGATGAAAAACTGTTTTTT,CASSDRGDEKLFF,TRBD1,.,TRBV7-9,TRBJ1-4